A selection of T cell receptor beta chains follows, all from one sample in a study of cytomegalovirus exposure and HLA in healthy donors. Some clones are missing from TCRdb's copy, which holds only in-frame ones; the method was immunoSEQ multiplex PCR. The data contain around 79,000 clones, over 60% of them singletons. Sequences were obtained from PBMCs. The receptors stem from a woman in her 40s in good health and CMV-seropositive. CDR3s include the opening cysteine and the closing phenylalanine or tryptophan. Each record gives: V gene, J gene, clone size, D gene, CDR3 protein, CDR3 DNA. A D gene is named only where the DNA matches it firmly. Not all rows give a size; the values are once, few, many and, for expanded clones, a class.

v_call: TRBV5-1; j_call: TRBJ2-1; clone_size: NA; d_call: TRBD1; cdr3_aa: CASSVDRAGEQFF; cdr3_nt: TGCGCCAGCAGCGTGGACAGGGCGGGTGAGCAGTTCTTC
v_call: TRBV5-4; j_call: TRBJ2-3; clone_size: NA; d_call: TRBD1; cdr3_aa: CASSYPDRGLSTDTQYF; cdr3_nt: TGTGCCAGCAGCTACCCGGACAGGGGCTTGAGTACAGATACGCAGTATTTT
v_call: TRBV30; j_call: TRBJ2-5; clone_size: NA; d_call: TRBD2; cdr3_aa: CAWNLGLAGAQETQYF; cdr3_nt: TGTGCCTGGAACCTCGGACTAGCGGGGGCCCAAGAGACCCAGTACTTC
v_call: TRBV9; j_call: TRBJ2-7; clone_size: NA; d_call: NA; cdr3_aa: CASSVSGSGEQYF; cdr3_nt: TGTGCCAGCAGCGTATCCGGATCCGGGGAGCAGTACTTC
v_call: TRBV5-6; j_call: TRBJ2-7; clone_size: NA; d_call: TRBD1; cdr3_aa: CASIATGSPYEQYF; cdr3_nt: TGTGCCAGCATCGCGACAGGGTCGCCCTACGAGCAGTACTTC
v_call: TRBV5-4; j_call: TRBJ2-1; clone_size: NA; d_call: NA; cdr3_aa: CASSVIEGEQFF; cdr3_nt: TGTGCCAGCAGCGTAATAGAGGGTGAGCAGTTCTTC
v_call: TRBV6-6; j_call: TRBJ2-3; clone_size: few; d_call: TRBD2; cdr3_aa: CASLRFGGSVGDTQYF; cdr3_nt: TGTGCCAGCCTTAGGTTTGGCGGGAGCGTGGGAGATACGCAGTATTTT
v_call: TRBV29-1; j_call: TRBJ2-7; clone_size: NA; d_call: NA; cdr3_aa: CSVEFPGGGEQYF; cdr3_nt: TGCAGCGTTGAATTCCCCGGCGGAGGCGAGCAGTACTTC
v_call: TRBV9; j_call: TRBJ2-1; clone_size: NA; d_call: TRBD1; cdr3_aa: CASSFTTGTGYTDEQFF; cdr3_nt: TGTGCCAGCAGCTTCACTACTGGGACAGGGTATACGGATGAGCAGTTCTTC
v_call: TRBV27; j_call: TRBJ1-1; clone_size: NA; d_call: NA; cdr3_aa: CASSRTRNTEAFF; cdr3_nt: TGTGCCAGCAGTCGAACAAGGAACACTGAAGCTTTCTTT
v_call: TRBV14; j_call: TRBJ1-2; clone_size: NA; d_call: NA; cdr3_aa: CASSQSGGILAYGYTF; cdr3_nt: TGTGCCAGCAGCCAAAGTGGAGGGATCTTGGCATATGGCTACACCTTC
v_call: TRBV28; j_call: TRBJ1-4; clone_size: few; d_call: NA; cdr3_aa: CASSLQIPANRVSNEKLFF; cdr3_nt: TGTGCCAGCAGTTTACAAATACCAGCTAACAGGGTATCTAATGAAAAACTGTTTTTT
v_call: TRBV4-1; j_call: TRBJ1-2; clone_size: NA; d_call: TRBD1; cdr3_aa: CASSLTRTGRGYTF; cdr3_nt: TGCGCCAGCAGTCTCACGAGGACAGGTCGCGGCTACACCTTC
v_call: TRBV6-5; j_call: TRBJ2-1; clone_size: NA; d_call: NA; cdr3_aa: CASLGSSYNEQFF; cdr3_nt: TGTGCCAGCCTTGGTAGCTCCTACAATGAGCAGTTCTTC
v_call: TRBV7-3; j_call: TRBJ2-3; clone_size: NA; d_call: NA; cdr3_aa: CASSVGGATDTQYF; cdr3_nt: TGTGCCAGCAGTGTGGGGGGAGCTACAGATACGCAGTATTTT
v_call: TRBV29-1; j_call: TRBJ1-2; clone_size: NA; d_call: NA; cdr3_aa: CSVSTGLGYTF; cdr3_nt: TGCAGCGTTTCGACAGGTCTGGGCTACACCTTC
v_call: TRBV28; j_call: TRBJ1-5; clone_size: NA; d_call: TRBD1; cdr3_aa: CASSPPDRGYQPQHF; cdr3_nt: TGTGCCAGCAGTCCCCCAGACAGGGGGTATCAGCCCCAGCATTTT
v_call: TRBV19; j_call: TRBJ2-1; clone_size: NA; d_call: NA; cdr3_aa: CASSILGTDNEQFF; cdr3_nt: TGTGCCAGTAGTATACTGGGTACAGACAATGAGCAGTTCTTC
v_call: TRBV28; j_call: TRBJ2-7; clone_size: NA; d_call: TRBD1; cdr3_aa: CASSPTRQGLHEQYF; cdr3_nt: TGTGCCAGCAGTCCCACAAGACAGGGCCTCCACGAGCAGTACTTC
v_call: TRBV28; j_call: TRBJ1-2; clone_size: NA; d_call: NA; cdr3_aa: CASSSGAGLPNYGYTF; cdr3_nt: TGTGCCAGCAGTTCTGGAGCGGGACTCCCCAACTATGGCTACACCTTC
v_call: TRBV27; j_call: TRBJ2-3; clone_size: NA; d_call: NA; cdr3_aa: CASSLLGTITDTQYF; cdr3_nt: TGTGCCAGCAGTTTATTGGGGACAATAACAGATACGCAGTATTTT
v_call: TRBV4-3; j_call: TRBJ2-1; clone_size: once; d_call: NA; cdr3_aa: CASSQERLGYNEQFF; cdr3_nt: TGCGCCAGCAGCCAAGAGAGACTCGGCTACAATGAGCAGTTCTTC
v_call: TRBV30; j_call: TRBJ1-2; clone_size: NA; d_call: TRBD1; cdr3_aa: CAWSQDRVSGYTF; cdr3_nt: TGTGCCTGGAGCCAGGACAGGGTTAGCGGCTACACCTTC
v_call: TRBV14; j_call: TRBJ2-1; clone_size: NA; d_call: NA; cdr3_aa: CASSQDLATEQFF; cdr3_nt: TGTGCCAGCAGCCAAGATCTAGCGACGGAGCAGTTCTTC
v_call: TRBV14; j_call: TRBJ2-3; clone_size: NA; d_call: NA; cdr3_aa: CASSQLYLTGFSTDTQYF; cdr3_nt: TGTGCCAGCAGCCAACTCTATTTAACGGGATTTAGCACAGATACGCAGTATTTT
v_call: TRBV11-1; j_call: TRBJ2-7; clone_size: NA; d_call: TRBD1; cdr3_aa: CASSQPLLQGSEQYF; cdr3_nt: TGTGCCAGCAGCCAACCTTTACTACAGGGGTCCGAGCAGTACTTC
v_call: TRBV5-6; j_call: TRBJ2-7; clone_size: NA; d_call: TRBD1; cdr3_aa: CASSLRDRGREQYF; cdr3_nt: TGTGCCAGCAGCCTCCGGGACAGGGGAAGGGAGCAGTACTTC
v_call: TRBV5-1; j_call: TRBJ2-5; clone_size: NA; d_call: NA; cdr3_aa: CASSLAPSQETQYF; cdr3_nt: TGCGCCAGCAGCTTGGCCCCATCCCAAGAGACCCAGTACTTC
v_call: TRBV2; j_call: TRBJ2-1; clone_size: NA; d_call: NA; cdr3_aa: CASRPGWSYNEQFF; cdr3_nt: TGTGCCAGCCGACCAGGATGGTCCTACAATGAGCAGTTCTTC
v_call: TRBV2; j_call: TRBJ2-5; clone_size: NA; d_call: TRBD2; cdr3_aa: CASSAPSGSRETQYF; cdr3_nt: TGTGCCAGCAGTGCTCCTAGCGGGAGTCGGGAGACCCAGTACTTC
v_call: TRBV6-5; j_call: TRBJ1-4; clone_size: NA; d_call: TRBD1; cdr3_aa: CASRRDRGLNEKLFF; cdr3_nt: TGTGCCAGCAGGCGCGACAGGGGGCTGAATGAAAAACTGTTTTTT
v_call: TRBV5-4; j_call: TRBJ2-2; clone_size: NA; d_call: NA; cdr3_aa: CASSVGQSNTGELFF; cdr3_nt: TGTGCCAGCAGCGTCGGTCAATCGAACACCGGGGAGCTGTTTTTT
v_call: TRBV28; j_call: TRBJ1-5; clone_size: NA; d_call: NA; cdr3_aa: CATGGVDQPQHF; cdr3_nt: TGTGCCACGGGCGGGGTGGACCAGCCCCAGCATTTT
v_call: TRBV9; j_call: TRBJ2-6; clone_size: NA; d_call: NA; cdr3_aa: CASSLRGDYLSGANVLTF; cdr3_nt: TGTGCCAGCAGTCTTAGGGGGGACTATCTCTCTGGGGCCAACGTCCTGACTTTC
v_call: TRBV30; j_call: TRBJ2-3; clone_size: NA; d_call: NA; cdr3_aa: CAWSGSGDTQYF; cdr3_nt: TGTGCCTGGAGTGGATCCGGAGATACGCAGTATTTT
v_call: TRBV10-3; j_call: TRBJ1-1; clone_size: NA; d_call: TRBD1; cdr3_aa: CAIKRTGENTEAFF; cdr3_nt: TGTGCCATCAAAAGGACAGGGGAGAACACTGAAGCTTTCTTT
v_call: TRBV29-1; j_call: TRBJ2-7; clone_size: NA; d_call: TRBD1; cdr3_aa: CSVPGTASSYEQYF; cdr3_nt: TGCAGCGTTCCAGGGACAGCTAGCTCCTACGAGCAGTACTTC
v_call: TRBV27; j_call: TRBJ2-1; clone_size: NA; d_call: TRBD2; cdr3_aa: CASSTSGGLAGTNEQFF; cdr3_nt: TGTGCCAGCAGTACCAGCGGGGGACTAGCGGGAACAAATGAGCAGTTCTTC
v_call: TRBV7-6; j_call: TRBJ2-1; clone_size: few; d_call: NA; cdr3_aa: CASSLLPGVEQFF; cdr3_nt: TGTGCCAGCAGCTTACTTCCCGGTGTTGAGCAGTTCTTC
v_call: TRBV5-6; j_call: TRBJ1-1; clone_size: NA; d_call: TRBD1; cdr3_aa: CASSYYDRGGEAFF; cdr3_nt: TGTGCCAGCAGCTATTATGACAGGGGTGGTGAAGCTTTCTTT
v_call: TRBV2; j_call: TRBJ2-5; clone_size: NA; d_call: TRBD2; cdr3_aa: CASSPRLAIQETQYF; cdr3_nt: TGTGCCAGCAGCCCGCGACTAGCCATTCAAGAGACCCAGTACTTC
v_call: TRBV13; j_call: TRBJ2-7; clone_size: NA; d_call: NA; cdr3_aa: CASSLESSYEQYF; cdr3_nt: TGTGCCAGCAGCTTGGAGAGCTCCTACGAGCAGTACTTC
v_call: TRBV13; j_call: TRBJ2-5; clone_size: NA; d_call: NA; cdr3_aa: CASSLGRETQYF; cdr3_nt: TGTGCCAGCAGCTTAGGCAGAGAGACCCAGTACTTC
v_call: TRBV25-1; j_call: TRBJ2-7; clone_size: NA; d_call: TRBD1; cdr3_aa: CASSGDRDEQYF; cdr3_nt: TGTGCCAGCAGTGGGGACAGGGACGAGCAGTACTTC
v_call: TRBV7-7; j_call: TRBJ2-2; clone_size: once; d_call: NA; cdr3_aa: CASSLNNLDTGELFF; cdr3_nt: TGTGCTAGCAGCTTGAACAACCTAGACACCGGGGAGCTGTTTTTT
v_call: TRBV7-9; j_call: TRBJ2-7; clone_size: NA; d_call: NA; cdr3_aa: CASSTSPQYF; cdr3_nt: TGTGCCAGCAGTACTAGCCCCCAGTACTTC
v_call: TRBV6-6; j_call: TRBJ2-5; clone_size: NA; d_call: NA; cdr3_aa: CASSYRTSGQETQYF; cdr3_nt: TGTGCCAGCAGTTACCGGACCTCGGGGCAAGAGACCCAGTACTTC
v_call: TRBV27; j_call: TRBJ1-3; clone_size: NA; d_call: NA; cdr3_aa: CASRYKQGNTIYF; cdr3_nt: TGTGCCAGCAGGTACAAACAGGGAAACACCATATATTTT
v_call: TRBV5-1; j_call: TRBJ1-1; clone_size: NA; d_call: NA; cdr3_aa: CASSLRGLGTEAFF; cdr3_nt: TGCGCCAGCAGCTTGAGAGGACTCGGCACTGAAGCTTTCTTT
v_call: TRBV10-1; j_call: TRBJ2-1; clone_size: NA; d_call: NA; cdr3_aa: CASSESALGNEQFF; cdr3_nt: TGCGCCAGCAGTGAGTCTGCACTAGGGAATGAGCAGTTCTTC
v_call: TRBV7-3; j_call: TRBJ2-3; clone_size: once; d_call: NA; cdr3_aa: CASSLGGRGQDTQYF; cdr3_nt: TGTGCCAGCAGCTTAGGTGGTAGGGGTCAGGATACGCAGTATTTT
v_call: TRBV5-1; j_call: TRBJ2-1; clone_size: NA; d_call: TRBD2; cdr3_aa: CASSLLAGGYNEQFF; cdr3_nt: TGCGCCAGCAGCTTGCTAGCGGGAGGGTACAATGAGCAGTTCTTC
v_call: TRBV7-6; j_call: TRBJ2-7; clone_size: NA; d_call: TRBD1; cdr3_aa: CASSLSRDRGEQYF; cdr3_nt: TGTGCCAGCAGCCTCTCCCGGGACAGGGGGGAGCAGTACTTC
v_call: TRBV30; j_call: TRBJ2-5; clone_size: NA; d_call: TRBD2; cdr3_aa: CAWSVRAGLRTQYF; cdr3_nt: TGTGCCTGGAGTGTACGAGCGGGGCTAAGGACCCAGTACTTC